A selection of T cell receptor beta chains follows, all from one sample in a study of T cell repertoires in ileal Crohn's disease. This table comes from immunoSEQ multiplex PCR, and its TCRdb copy is limited to in-frame clones, with some not included. The sample carries under 15,000 clones, approximately 80% recorded once. Sample: ileal tissue. These TCRs come from an adult with Crohn's disease. Each CDR3 is given with its conserved first and last residue. D genes are given only for firm matches. Not every row has a clone size; where given, it reads once, few, many or a size class.

clone_size j_call d_call v_call cdr3_nt cdr3_aa
NA TRBJ1-3 TRBD1 TRBV11-2 TGTGCCAGCAGCTCACAACAGGGGAGCGGAAACACCATATATTTT CASSSQQGSGNTIYF
NA TRBJ2-3 NA TRBV7-2 TGTGCCAGCAGCCCGCCCGAGGCCCGAGATACGCAGTATTTT CASSPPEARDTQYF
NA TRBJ2-7 TRBD2 TRBV11-2 TGTGCCAGCAGCACCGGACTAGCGGGAGGGTCTGGCGAGCAGTACTTC CASSTGLAGGSGEQYF
NA TRBJ1-1 NA TRBV5-1 TGCGCCAGCAGCCAAGGCCCCTCACAGATAGCTGAAGCTTTCTTT CASSQGPSQIAEAFF
NA TRBJ2-1 TRBD2 TRBV5-4 TGTGCCAGCAGCTCCAGCGGGAGCTACAATGAGCAGTTCTTC CASSSSGSYNEQFF
NA TRBJ2-1 TRBD1 TRBV7-3 TGTGCCAGCAGCTCCCGAGGGGGCCATGAGCAGTTCTTC CASSSRGGHEQFF
NA TRBJ2-3 NA TRBV14 TGTGCCAGCAAAGGGTGGGAGAGGACAGATACGCAGTATTTT CASKGWERTDTQYF
NA TRBJ2-7 TRBD2 TRBV27 TGTGCCAGCAGTTCCGATAGCGGGAGGGCGGGGTATGCGGGCGAGCAGTACTTC CASSSDSGRAGYAGEQYF
NA TRBJ1-1 NA TRBV5-1 TGCGCCAGCAGCTTGGTCGGCAGGGCTGAAGCTTTCTTT CASSLVGRAEAFF
NA TRBJ2-3 NA TRBV7-2 TGTGCCAGCAGCCCACGACTAGGAATCAAGACAGATACGCAGTATTTT CASSPRLGIKTDTQYF
few TRBJ2-5 NA TRBV11-2 TGTGCCAGCAGCACCGGAGAGACCCAGTACTTC CASSTGETQYF
NA TRBJ2-7 TRBD1 TRBV5-1 TGCGCCAGCAGCTTGGATGGGACAGGGGGCCGCTACGAGCAGTACTTC CASSLDGTGGRYEQYF
NA TRBJ1-2 NA TRBV29-1 TGCAGCGTCACCAGGGAATTGGATGGCTACACCTTC CSVTRELDGYTF
NA TRBJ2-7 NA TRBV27 TGTGCCAGCAGTTTACGGGGGAACCCCTACGAGCAGTACTTC CASSLRGNPYEQYF
NA TRBJ2-2 NA TRBV11-2 TGTGCCAGCACCCTCCTTAACACCGGGGAGCTGTTTTTT CASTLLNTGELFF
NA TRBJ1-1 NA TRBV28 TGTGCCAGCAGTGTAGTAGGGGGGGCCCTGAGAACTGAAGCTTTCTTT CASSVVGGALRTEAFF
NA TRBJ1-5 NA TRBV6-1 TGTGCCAGCAGTGGGGAAAACAGGGAGAATCAGCCCCAGCATTTT CASSGENRENQPQHF
NA TRBJ1-1 TRBD1 TRBV2 TGTGCCAGCAGTGACCGGCGGGACAGGGTTGTCTTT CASSDRRDRVVF
NA TRBJ2-7 TRBD2 TRBV5-1 TGCGCCAGCAGCATAAGTCCCGGGACTAGCTACGAGCAGTACTTC CASSISPGTSYEQYF
few TRBJ2-7 NA TRBV10-2 TGCGCCAGCAGGGCCGGGTTTCTTTACGAGCAGTACTTC CASRAGFLYEQYF
NA TRBJ1-5 NA TRBV5-5 TGTGCCAGCAGCTGGGGGGGGCAAGGCAATCAGCCCCAGCATTTT CASSWGGQGNQPQHF
NA TRBJ1-1 TRBD1 TRBV19 TGTGCCAGTACCCCGGACAGGCTTTGGGGTCCGTTCTTT CASTPDRLWGPFF
NA TRBJ1-5 TRBD1 TRBV19 TGTGCCAGTAGTATAAAGGGGGCCATGCAGCCCCAGCATTTT CASSIKGAMQPQHF
NA TRBJ2-3 NA TRBV4-3 TGCGCCAGCAGCCAAGCAACTTCGGGTTTAATCACAGATACGCAGTATTTT CASSQATSGLITDTQYF
NA TRBJ2-1 TRBD2 TRBV6-1 TGTGCCAGCAGTGAACAACGCGGGGGACTAGCGGGGAAGCTTTATTCCTACAATGAGCAGTTCTTC CASSEQRGGLAGKLYSYNEQFF
NA TRBJ1-5 NA TRBV7-2 TGTGCCAGCAGCTTAGTCGAGGGTGGGAGTCAGCCCCAGCATTTT CASSLVEGGSQPQHF
NA TRBJ1-5 NA TRBV27 TGTGCCAGCAGTAGGGGGGGCGTTGAAGGTCAGCCCCAGCATTTT CASSRGGVEGQPQHF
NA TRBJ2-7 NA TRBV30 TGTGCCTGGAGTGTATTAGGAGGGTTCGAGCAGTACTTC CAWSVLGGFEQYF
NA TRBJ1-4 TRBD1 TRBV5-4 TGTGCCAGCAGCCCAGGACAGGGTGCAACTAATGAAAAACTGTTTTTT CASSPGQGATNEKLFF
few TRBJ2-7 NA TRBV27 TGTGCCAGCAGTTTATCGAGAGGGAATCCCTCCTACGAGCAGTACTTC CASSLSRGNPSYEQYF
once TRBJ2-7 NA TRBV5-1 TGCGCCACCGCACTTCGGCGGGGCTACGAGCAGTACTTC CATALRRGYEQYF
NA TRBJ2-7 TRBD2 TRBV5-6 TGTGCCAGCAGCCGAAGGACTAGCGAGACCTACGAGCAGTACTTC CASSRRTSETYEQYF
NA TRBJ1-1 NA TRBV7-2 TGTGCCAGCAGCTATTTTCGTTCTAACACTGAAGCTTTCTTT CASSYFRSNTEAFF
NA TRBJ1-2 NA TRBV5-8 TGTGCCAGCAGCTTGGATACAGGGCCAGGGGATGGCTACACCTTC CASSLDTGPGDGYTF
NA TRBJ1-6 TRBD1 TRBV5-1 TGCGCCAGCGGCCGGGACAGCGGTTCACCCCTCCACTTT CASGRDSGSPLHF
NA TRBJ2-2 NA TRBV7-2 TGTGCCAGCAGCTTAGCCTGGGGAGTCGGGGAGCTGTTTTTT CASSLAWGVGELFF
NA TRBJ2-4 TRBD1 TRBV7-9 TGTGCCAGCAGCTTAGCCCAGGGGGCGGACATTCAGTACTTC CASSLAQGADIQYF
NA TRBJ2-7 TRBD1 TRBV6-1 TGTGCCAGCAGTGAAATGGGGACAGGGATCCACGAGCAGTACTTC CASSEMGTGIHEQYF
NA TRBJ2-7 NA TRBV7-6 TGTGCCAGCAGCTCCAACGCGGGGGAGCAGTACTTC CASSSNAGEQYF
few TRBJ1-3 NA TRBV4-1 TGCGCCAGCAGCCAAGATCAGAGAGGGGGAAGAAACACCATATATTTT CASSQDQRGGRNTIYF
once TRBJ1-2 TRBD1 TRBV6-4 TGTGCCAGCAGTGGAAGCTCAGGGGGCAGGATGAATCTCTATGGCTACACCTTC CASSGSSGGRMNLYGYTF
NA TRBJ2-7 TRBD2 TRBV7-3 TGTGCCAGCAGCTTAAGCGGGGGGAGCTCCTACGAGCAGTACTTC CASSLSGGSSYEQYF
NA TRBJ1-5 TRBD1 TRBV7-3 TGTGCCAGCAGTACCGGGACAGGTCTTCAGCCCCAGCATTTT CASSTGTGLQPQHF
NA TRBJ2-1 TRBD1 TRBV19 TGTGCCAGTAGTATGGGGACAGGGGGAAAAAATGAGCAGTTCTTC CASSMGTGGKNEQFF
NA TRBJ2-7 NA TRBV4-3 TGCGCCAGCAGCCAAGAACCCGCGTACGAGCAGTACTTC CASSQEPAYEQYF
NA TRBJ1-2 TRBD1 TRBV4-1 TGCGCCAGCAGCCAGACTGGCGGACAGGGAAGCTACACCTTC CASSQTGGQGSYTF
NA TRBJ1-5 NA TRBV6-1 TGTGCCAGCAGCGCTATGGGACAATCCAATCAGCCCCAGCATTTT CASSAMGQSNQPQHF
NA TRBJ1-2 TRBD1 TRBV28 TGTGCCAGCAGTACGACAGGGGGACAGGGTACGAGGGGCTACACCTTC CASSTTGGQGTRGYTF
once TRBJ2-5 NA TRBV7-2 TGTGCCAGCAGCCCCCGGGGGGAGACCCAGTACTTC CASSPRGETQYF
NA TRBJ1-3 NA TRBV28 TGTGCCAGCAGTTTAATCGGCTCTGGAAACACCATATATTTT CASSLIGSGNTIYF
NA TRBJ1-3 TRBD1 TRBV7-2 TGTGCCAGCAGCCTGGGGGGACAGGGGGCGGCTGGAAACACCATATATTTT CASSLGGQGAAGNTIYF
NA TRBJ1-1 TRBD1 TRBV29-1 TGCAGCGTGCTCACAGGGGGCCTGACTGAAGCTTTCTTT CSVLTGGLTEAFF
NA TRBJ1-2 TRBD1 TRBV5-1 TGCGCCAGCAGCTCCGGGGGGGACAGATCTAACTATGGCTACACCTTC CASSSGGDRSNYGYTF